This record concerns one T cell receptor beta chain sequence. What it binds is not known. Libraries were prepared by immunoSEQ multiplex PCR; TCRdb keeps only in-frame clonotypes and omits some of them. The sample has around 1,700 clones, 75% to 85% seen once. This sample was taken from a study of immune cell composition in non-small cell lung cancer. Overall study results and limits: Tumour TCR-beta clonality showed no significant link to smoking pack-years. Around 80% of squamous and 30% to 40% of adenocarcinoma cases had tumour-associated clones >0.5%.

Sequencing used lung tumor tissue. The sequence came from a human donor with non-small cell lung cancer.

This CDR3 is CASSPTGSGISQHF. DNA of the CDR3: TGTGCCAGCTCACCTACGGGGTCAGGGATATCCCAGCATTTT. The chain uses TRBV18 and TRBJ1-5; weak D call: TRBD1 (5 bases). Deletions cut 3 bases from V and 11 bases from J, with 17 bases between. CDR1 is KGHSH and CDR2 is LQKENI in the germline V gene. The CDR3 is 14 amino acids.